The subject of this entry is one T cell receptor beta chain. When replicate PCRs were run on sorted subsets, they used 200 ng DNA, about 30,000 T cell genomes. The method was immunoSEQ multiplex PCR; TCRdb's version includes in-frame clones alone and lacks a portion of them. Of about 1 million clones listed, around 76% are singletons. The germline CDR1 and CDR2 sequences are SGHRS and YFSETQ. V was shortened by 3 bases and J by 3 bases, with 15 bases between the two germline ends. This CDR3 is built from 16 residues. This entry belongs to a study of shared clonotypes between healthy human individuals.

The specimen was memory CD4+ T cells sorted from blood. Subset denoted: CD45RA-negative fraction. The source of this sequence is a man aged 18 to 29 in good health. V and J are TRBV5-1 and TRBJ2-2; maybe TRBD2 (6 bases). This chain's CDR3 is CASSSRPGADTGELFF. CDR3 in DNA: TGCGCCAGCAGCTCGCGCCCGGGAGCGGACACCGGGGAGCTGTTTTTT.